This TCR beta chain was profiled in a study of T cells in Graves' hyperthyroidism and ophthalmopathy. The V end was cut by 1 base, the J end by 2 bases, with 9 bases between. Looked up from germline, CDR1 is DFQATT and CDR2 is SNEGSKA (reference sequence). The CDR3 runs 13 residues. What was amplified from RNA transcripts were TCR beta CDR3 regions. Primed by the HTBI set, a first-round RT-PCR was run on the TCR CDR3. TCRdb independently ran MiXCR on the multiplex PCR reads; one entry per CDR3 protein. This sample has around 350,000 distinct CDR3 sequences; about 18% occur once, and the top ten carry 3.7%. Newly diagnosed patients aged 18 to 65 had hyperthyroidism of under 2 months' duration. This clonotype was counted ten times or more.

Sequenced input: blood. This chain joins TRBV20-1 and TRBJ2-7; D is unclear. The sequence was obtained from a woman aged 18-29 years with Graves' hyperthyroidism. CDR3 sequence reads: CSARAHEPYEQYF. As DNA, the CDR3 is TGCAGTGCTAGAGCGCACGAGCCCTACGAGCAGTACTTC.